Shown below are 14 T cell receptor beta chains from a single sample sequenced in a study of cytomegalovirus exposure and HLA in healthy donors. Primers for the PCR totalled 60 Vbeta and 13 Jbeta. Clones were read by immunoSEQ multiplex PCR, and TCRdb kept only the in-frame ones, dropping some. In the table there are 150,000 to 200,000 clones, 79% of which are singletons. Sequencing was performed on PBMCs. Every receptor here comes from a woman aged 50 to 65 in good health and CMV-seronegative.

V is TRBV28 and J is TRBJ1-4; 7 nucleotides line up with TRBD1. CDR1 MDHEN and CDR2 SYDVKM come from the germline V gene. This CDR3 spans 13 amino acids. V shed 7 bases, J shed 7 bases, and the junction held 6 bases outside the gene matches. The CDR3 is CASIGQAGEKLFF. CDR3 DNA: TGTGCCAGCATCGGACAGGCGGGTGAAAAACTGTTTTTT.

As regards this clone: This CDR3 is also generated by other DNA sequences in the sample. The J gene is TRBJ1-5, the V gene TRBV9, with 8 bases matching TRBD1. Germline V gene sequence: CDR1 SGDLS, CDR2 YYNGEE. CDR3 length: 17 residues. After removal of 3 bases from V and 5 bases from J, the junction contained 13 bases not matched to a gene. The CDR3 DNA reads TGTGCCAGCAGCGCGGGACTACCGGGACAGGCGGATCAGCCCCAGCATTTT. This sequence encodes CASSAGLPGQADQPQHF.

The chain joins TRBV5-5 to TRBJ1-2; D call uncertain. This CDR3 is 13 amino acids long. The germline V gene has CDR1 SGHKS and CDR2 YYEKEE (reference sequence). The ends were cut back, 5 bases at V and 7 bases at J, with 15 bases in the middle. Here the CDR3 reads CASRLVEGAGYTF. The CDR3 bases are TGTGCCAGCAGATTAGTAGAGGGAGCTGGCTACACCTTC.

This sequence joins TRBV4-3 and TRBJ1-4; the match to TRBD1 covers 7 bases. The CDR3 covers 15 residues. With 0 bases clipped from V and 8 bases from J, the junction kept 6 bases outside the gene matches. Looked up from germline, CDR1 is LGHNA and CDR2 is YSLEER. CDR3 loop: CASSQDLSGGEKLFF. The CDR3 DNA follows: TGCGCCAGCAGCCAAGATCTATCAGGGGGGGAAAAACTGTTTTTT.

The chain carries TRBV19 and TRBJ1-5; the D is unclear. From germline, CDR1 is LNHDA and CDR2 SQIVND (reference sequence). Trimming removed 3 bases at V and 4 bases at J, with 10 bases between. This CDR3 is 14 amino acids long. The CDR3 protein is CASSIEGPNQPQHF. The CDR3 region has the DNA TGTGCCAGTAGTATCGAGGGTCCAAATCAGCCCCAGCATTTT.

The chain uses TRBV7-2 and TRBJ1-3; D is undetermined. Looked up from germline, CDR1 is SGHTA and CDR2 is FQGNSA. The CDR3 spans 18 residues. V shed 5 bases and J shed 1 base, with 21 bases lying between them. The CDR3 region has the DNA TGTGCCAGCAGCAAACGAAACCCGGGAGGAGGTTCTGGAAACACCATATATTTT. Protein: CASSKRNPGGGSGNTIYF.

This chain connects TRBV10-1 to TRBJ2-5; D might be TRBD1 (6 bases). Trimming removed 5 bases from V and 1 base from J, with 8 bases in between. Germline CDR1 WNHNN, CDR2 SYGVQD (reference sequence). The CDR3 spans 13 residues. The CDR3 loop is CASSRDIQETQYF. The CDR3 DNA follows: TGCGCCAGCAGTCGGGACATCCAAGAGACCCAGTACTTC.

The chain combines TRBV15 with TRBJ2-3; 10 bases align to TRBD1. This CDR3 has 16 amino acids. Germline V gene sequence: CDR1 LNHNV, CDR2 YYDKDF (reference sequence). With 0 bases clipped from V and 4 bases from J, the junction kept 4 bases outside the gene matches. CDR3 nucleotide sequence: TGTGCCACCAGCAGAGATAGGGGGACAGGGGCAGATACGCAGTATTTT. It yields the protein CATSRDRGTGADTQYF.

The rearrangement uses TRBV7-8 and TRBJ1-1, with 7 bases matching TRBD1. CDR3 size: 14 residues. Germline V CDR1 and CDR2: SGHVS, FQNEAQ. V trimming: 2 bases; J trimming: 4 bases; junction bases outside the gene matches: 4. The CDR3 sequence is CASSLREGATEAFF. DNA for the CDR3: TGTGCCAGCAGCTTACGTGAGGGGGCCACTGAAGCTTTCTTT.

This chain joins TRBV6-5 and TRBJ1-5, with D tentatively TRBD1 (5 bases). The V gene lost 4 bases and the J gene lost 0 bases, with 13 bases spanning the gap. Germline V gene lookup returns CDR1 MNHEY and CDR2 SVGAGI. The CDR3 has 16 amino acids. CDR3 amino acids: CASSSGQTYSNQPQHF. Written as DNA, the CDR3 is TGTGCCAGCAGTTCCGGACAAACTTATAGCAATCAGCCCCAGCATTTT.

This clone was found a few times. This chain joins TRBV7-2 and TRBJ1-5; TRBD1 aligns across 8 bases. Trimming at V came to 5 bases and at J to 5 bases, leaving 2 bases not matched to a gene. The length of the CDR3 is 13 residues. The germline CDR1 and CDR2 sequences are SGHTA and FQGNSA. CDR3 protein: CASSQDRDQPQHF. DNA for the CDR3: TGTGCCAGCAGCCAGGACAGGGATCAGCCCCAGCATTTT. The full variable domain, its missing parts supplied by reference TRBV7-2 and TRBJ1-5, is GAGVSQSPSNKVTEKGKDVELRCDPISGHTALYWYRQSLGQGLEFLIYFQGNSAPDKSGLPSDRFSAERTGGSVSTLTIQRTQQEDSAVYLCASSQDRDQPQHFGDGTRLSIL.

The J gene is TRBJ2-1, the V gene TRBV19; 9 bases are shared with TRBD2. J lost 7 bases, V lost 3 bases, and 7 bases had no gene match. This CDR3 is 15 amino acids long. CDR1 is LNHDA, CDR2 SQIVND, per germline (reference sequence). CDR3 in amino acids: CASSIAGGQRNEQFF. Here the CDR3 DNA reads TGTGCCAGTAGTATCGCGGGGGGGCAGCGGAATGAGCAGTTCTTC.

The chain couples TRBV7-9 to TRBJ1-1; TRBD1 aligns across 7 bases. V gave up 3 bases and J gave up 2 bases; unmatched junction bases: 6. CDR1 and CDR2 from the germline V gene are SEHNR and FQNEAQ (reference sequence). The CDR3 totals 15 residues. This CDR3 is CASSLVGQINTEAFF. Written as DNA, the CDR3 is TGTGCCAGCAGCTTGGTGGGACAGATAAACACTGAAGCTTTCTTT.

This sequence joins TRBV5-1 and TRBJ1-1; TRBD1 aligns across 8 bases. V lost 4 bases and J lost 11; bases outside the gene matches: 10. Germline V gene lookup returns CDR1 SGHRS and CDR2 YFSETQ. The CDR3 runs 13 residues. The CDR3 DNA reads TGCGCCAGCAGCCCTCTTGGGACAGGCCTGGCTTTCTTT. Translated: CASSPLGTGLAFF. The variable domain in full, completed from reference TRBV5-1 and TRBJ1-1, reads KAGVTQTPRYLIKTRGQQVTLSCSPISGHRSVSWYQQTPGQGLQFLFEYFSETQRNKGNFPGRFSGRQFSNSRSEMNVSTLELGDSALYLCASSPLGTGLAFFGQGTRLTVV.